This T cell receptor beta chain was sequenced during a study of T cells in tuberculosis. The study's findings and limits: The TCR-beta difference was not significant; alpha differences partly reflected length.

Germline V gives CDR1 SGHTA, CDR2 FQGNSA. V lost 1 base to trimming and J lost 0 bases; unmatched junction nucleotides: 12. This CDR3 is built from 19 residues. Generated by immunoSEQ multiplex PCR, the TCRdb table keeps only in-frame clones and is missing some. The sample has approximately 35,000 clones, nearly 97% seen once. Turning to this clone: Its antigen is unidentified.

The sequencing sample was made of PBMCs. The chain has TRBV7-2 and TRBJ2-1; TRBD2 agrees at 7 bases. The TCR comes from a donor between 10 and 35 years old with latent tuberculosis or without tuberculosis infection. The CDR3 here is CASSLVSSGVPISYNEQFF. In DNA, the CDR3 is TGTGCCAGCAGCTTAGTGTCGAGCGGGGTGCCAATCTCCTACAATGAGCAGTTCTTC.